These 31 T cell receptor beta chains came from one sample sequenced in a study of response to subunit inactivated influenza vaccine. MiXCR was run by TCRdb on the RT-PCR reads, yielding one entry per CDR3 protein. The table includes 560,000 or so distinct CDR3 sequences, 7.6% detected once. The sequencing here drew on PBMCs from blood, taken around 2 years after vaccination. These receptors all stem from a man aged 45 to 75 who received an inactivated influenza vaccine.

This chain uses TRBV27 with TRBJ2-1; 8 bases align to TRBD2. V lost 3 bases, J lost 7 bases, and 8 bases stayed unmatched. This CDR3 region has 15 residues. Germline V gene lookup returns CDR1 MNHEY and CDR2 SMNVEV (reference sequence). The CDR3 spells CASSLTAGVYNEQFF. In nucleotides, the CDR3 is TGTGCCAGCAGTTTGACAGCGGGAGTATATAATGAGCAGTTCTTC.

This clonotype was observed at least ten times. The gene calls are TRBV6-1 and TRBJ2-1, with 9 positions matching TRBD2. CDR1 and CDR2 from the germline V gene are MNHNS and SASEGT. After removal of 5 bases from V and 4 bases from J, the junction contained 12 bases not matched to a gene. The CDR3 runs to 17 residues. The CDR3 reads CASSIESGRTAYNEQFF. CDR3 in DNA: TGTGCCAGCAGTATAGAAAGCGGGAGGACAGCTTACAATGAGCAGTTCTTC.

This clonotype was picked up a small number of times. This sequence joins TRBV9 and TRBJ2-2; TRBD2 agrees at 8 bases. Germline loops: CDR1 SGDLS, CDR2 YYNGEE. The CDR3 has 15 amino acids. The V gene end was trimmed by 0 bases and the J gene end by 7 bases; junction bases not matched to a gene: 5. DNA for the CDR3: TGTGCCAGCAGCGTAGCGGGGGGGCCTGTCGGGGAGCTGTTTTTT. This sequence encodes CASSVAGGPVGELFF.

V is TRBV19 and J is TRBJ2-3; the D gene could be TRBD1 or TRBD2 (5 bases each). The CDR3 sequence is 13 residues long. CDR1 is LNHDA and CDR2 is SQIVND in the germline V gene (reference sequence). Trimming removed 5 bases from V and 13 bases from J, with 19 bases in between. Written as DNA, the CDR3 is TGTGCCAGTAGTCCCACGGGGCCCCCGCCGGAGTATTTT. This sequence encodes CASSPTGPPPEYF.

This clonotype has at least ten counts. CDR3 amino acids: CSARGDVVAGNTIYF. CDR3 nucleotides: TGCAGTGCTAGGGGGGACGTAGTGGCCGGAAACACCATATATTTT. The chain uses TRBV20-1 and TRBJ1-3, with a possible D match to TRBD1 (5 bases). CDR1 is DFQATT and CDR2 is SNEGSKA in the germline V gene (reference sequence). The CDR3 extends over 15 amino acids. Trimming cost V 3 bases and J 4 bases, with 16 bases left between them.

This chain links TRBV5-1 with TRBJ2-4; D remains unclear. V was trimmed by 0 bases and J by 3 bases, leaving 13 bases between them. The germline V gene has CDR1 SGHRS and CDR2 YFSETQ. The CDR3 runs 16 residues. CDR3 DNA sequence: TGCGCCAGCAGCTTGGTCGGCAGTGGGGACAAAAACATTCAGTACTTC. Translation gives CASSLVGSGDKNIQYF.

The sample holds a few counts of this clonotype. The CDR3 DNA follows: TGTGCCAGCAGCACGCCGGGACAGGGGTTGGATAATGAAAAACTGTTTTTT. Residues: CASSTPGQGLDNEKLFF. This chain links TRBV7-9 with TRBJ1-4, with 10 bases aligning to TRBD1. This CDR3 is 17 amino acids long. V shed 5 bases and J 4 bases; nucleotides not matched to a gene: 10. The germline V gene encodes CDR1 SEHNR and CDR2 FQNEAQ (reference sequence).

This clonotype showed up just a few times. This rearrangement joins TRBV7-2 to TRBJ2-7; TRBD2 matches 8 bases. Looked up from germline, CDR1 is SGHTA and CDR2 is FQGNSA. The CDR3 contains 17 residues. Germline trimming cut 0 bases from V and 6 bases from J; bases unmatched to any gene: 13. The CDR3 DNA reads as TGTGCCAGCAGCTTAGCACGGGTGAGCGGGGGATCCCTCGAGCAGTACTTC. It codes for CASSLARVSGGSLEQYF. Drawing the rest from reference TRBV7-2 and TRBJ2-7, the complete variable domain is GAGVSQSPSNKVTEKGKDVELRCDPISGHTALYWYRQSLGQGLEFLIYFQGNSAPDKSGLPSDRFSAERTGGSVSTLTIQRTQQEDSAVYLCASSLARVSGGSLEQYFGPGTRLTVT.

This clonotype was observed a handful of times. The genes are TRBV7-9 and TRBJ1-2; 10 positions match TRBD1. The CDR3 spans 16 residues. The V gene's germline CDR1 is SEHNR and CDR2 FQNEAQ (reference sequence). The ends lost 5 bases at V and 0 bases at J; junction bases unmatched: 6. CDR3 sequence (DNA): TGTGCCAGCAGCCTGGGACAGGGGAGGCCTAACTATGGCTACACCTTC. This gives the protein CASSLGQGRPNYGYTF.

The sample holds many counts of this clonotype. V and J are TRBV10-3 and TRBJ2-3; TRBD1 is a possible D gene (6 bases). This CDR3 contains 15 residues. The germline V and J ends were trimmed by 2 bases and 4 bases, with 13 bases remaining between them. Germline values: CDR1 ENHRY, CDR2 SYGVKD. The DNA of the CDR3 is TGTGCCATCAGTGAGGCACCAGCAGGGGCAGATACGCAGTATTTT. The encoded protein is CAISEAPAGADTQYF.

This clonotype has ten or more counts. The chain links TRBV11-2 to TRBJ1-1; D not resolved. The V end lost 5 bases, the J end lost 11 bases, and 12 bases lay between the germline ends. The CDR3 sequence is 11 residues long. Germline V gene sequence: CDR1 SGHAT, CDR2 FQNNGV. CDR3 nucleotides: TGTGCCAGCAGCCCCGGGCCGTGGGCTTTCTTT. Its translation: CASSPGPWAFF.

V usage is TRBV25-1 and J usage is TRBJ1-1; D perhaps matches TRBD1 (5 bases). The CDR3 spans 16 residues. From germline, CDR1 is MGHDK and CDR2 SYGVNS. Trimming stripped 0 bases from V and 0 bases from J, with 11 bases between. In DNA, the CDR3 is TGTGCCAGCAGTGAATATCGAGGGGAGCTGAACACTGAAGCTTTCTTT. Protein product: CASSEYRGELNTEAFF.

Ten or more counts support this clonotype. CDR3 DNA: TGTGCCATCCGGGGGGACAACACCGGGGAGCTGTTTTTT. It yields the protein CAIRGDNTGELFF. V is TRBV12-3 or TRBV12-4 and J is TRBJ2-2; TRBD2 aligns across 7 bases. The CDR3 runs to 13 residues. The junction had 4 bases not matched to a gene; V was cut back by 10 bases and J by 2 bases.

V gene TRBV20-1 combines with J gene TRBJ1-2; 7 nucleotides agree with TRBD1. The germline V gene encodes CDR1 DFQATT and CDR2 SNEGSKA (reference sequence). The ends lost 4 bases at V and 1 base at J; junction bases unmatched: 6. This CDR3 spans 14 amino acids. The DNA of the CDR3 is TGCAGTGCTACGGAGGGGGCTCGTAACTATGGCTACACCTTC. It specifies CSATEGARNYGYTF.

This chain links TRBV7-3 with TRBJ2-1; D possibly uses TRBD1 or TRBD2 (5 bases each). CDR1 SGHTA and CDR2 FQGTGA come from the germline V gene. V lost 2 bases, J lost 5 bases, and 13 bases lay in between. The CDR3 loop spans 15 amino acids. The CDR3 loop is CASSLVGAYDNEQFF. DNA for the CDR3: TGTGCCAGCAGCTTAGTCGGGGCCTACGACAATGAGCAGTTCTTC.

J is TRBJ2-3 and V is TRBV20-1; D perhaps matches TRBD2 (5 bases). Looked up from germline, CDR1 is DFQATT and CDR2 is SNEGSKA (reference sequence). The CDR3 spans 16 residues. Deletions cut 1 base from V and 2 bases from J, with 16 bases between. The CDR3 coding sequence is TGCAGTGCTAGAGTCAGCAGCGGAGGAGCCACAGATACGCAGTATTTT. Translation gives CSARVSSGGATDTQYF.

There are many counts of this clonotype. This chain uses TRBV20-1 with TRBJ1-6; D unresolved. Germline lookup yields CDR1 DFQATT and CDR2 SNEGSKA (reference sequence). The V end was cut by 7 bases, the J end by 0 bases, with 7 bases between. The CDR3 sequence is 13 residues long. The CDR3 here is CSVGNSYNSPLHF. DNA for the CDR3: TGCAGTGTGGGGAACTCCTATAATTCACCCCTCCACTTT.

Only a few counts were recorded for this clonotype. The chain links TRBV3-1 to TRBJ1-3; weak D call: TRBD1 (6 bases). The CDR3 has 17 residues. The germline V gene has CDR1 LGHDT and CDR2 YNNKEL (reference sequence). V dropped 5 bases and J dropped 0 bases, with 17 bases sitting between them. CDR3 sequence: CASSWGSRGFSGNTIYF. CDR3 coding DNA: TGTGCCAGCAGCTGGGGGTCCAGGGGATTCTCTGGAAACACCATATATTTT.

This clonotype occurred many times. This sequence joins TRBV15 and TRBJ2-1; D remains ambiguous. CDR1 is LNHNV and CDR2 is YYDKDF in the germline V gene (reference sequence). The CDR3 extends over 15 amino acids. The V gene lost 0 bases and the J gene lost 5 bases, with 11 bases spanning the gap. The CDR3 region is CATSRDITGNNEQFF. CDR3 DNA sequence: TGTGCCACCAGCAGAGATATTACTGGAAACAATGAGCAGTTCTTC.

Points on this clonotype: A much larger clone lies a single base off, so this may be a read error. This sequence joins TRBV3-1 and TRBJ2-3; the D is unclear. The CDR3 has 15 residues. Germline loops: CDR1 LGHDT, CDR2 YNNKEL (reference sequence). CDR3 in amino acids: CTSSPTGLATDTQYF. The CDR3 coding sequence is TGTACCAGCAGCCCGACCGGTCTCGCAACAGATACGCAGTATTTT.

In its sample, this clonotype was seen many times. V and J are TRBV28 and TRBJ2-3; maybe TRBD2 (6 bases). The CDR3 consists of 14 residues. Germline V gives CDR1 MDHEN, CDR2 SYDVKM. V was clipped by 7 bases and J by 7 bases, with 18 bases between them. The CDR3 reads CASIRGSIGYTQYF. The DNA of the CDR3 is TGTGCCAGCATTCGGGGGTCTATAGGATATACGCAGTATTTT.

This clonotype was found many times. At one of its ends the junction is not consistent with the germline gene, which may arise from a read error. The V call is TRBV5-1, the J call TRBJ1-2; D not certain. Per the germline V gene, CDR1 is SGHRS and CDR2 is YFSETQ. The CDR3 covers 8 residues. The CDR3 loop is CASSPGPF. CDR3 bases: TGCGCCAGCAGCCCCGGTCCCTTC.

This clonotype was detected ten times or more. The genes are TRBV5-1 and TRBJ1-6; D not resolved. The CDR3 is made up of 14 amino acids. From germline, CDR1 is SGHRS and CDR2 YFSETQ. Deletions cut 4 bases from V and 7 bases from J, with 12 bases between. CDR3 protein: CASSEGGGNSPLHF. The CDR3, as DNA: TGCGCCAGCAGCGAAGGAGGAGGCAATTCACCCCTCCACTTT.

The J gene is TRBJ2-5, the V gene TRBV14; perhaps TRBD2 as D (6 bases). The ends were cut back, 7 bases at V and 0 bases at J, with 15 bases in the middle. Germline V gene lookup returns CDR1 SGHDN and CDR2 FVKESK. CDR3 length: 15 amino acids. The CDR3 region has the DNA TGTGCCAGCAAAAGGTGGGCTAGCGACCAAGAGACCCAGTACTTC. Encoded protein: CASKRWASDQETQYF.

The V call is TRBV5-1, the J call TRBJ1-3, with a tentative D call TRBD1 (5 bases). Germline lookup yields CDR1 SGHRS and CDR2 YFSETQ. CDR3 length: 16 amino acids. V gave up 0 bases and J gave up 2 bases, with 12 bases separating them. The CDR3 coding sequence is TGCGCCAGCAGCTTGGAGTTCCGACAGCCTGGAAACACCATATATTTT. It codes for CASSLEFRQPGNTIYF.

This clonotype was detected ten times or more. The chain combines TRBV10-3 with TRBJ2-2; 8 bases match TRBD1. Germline V gene lookup returns CDR1 ENHRY and CDR2 SYGVKD. The CDR3 extends over 15 amino acids. V lost 6 bases to trimming and J lost 6 bases; unmatched junction nucleotides: 9. The DNA for the CDR3 is TGTGCCATCAGCGGCCTGGACAGGGAGGCCGGGGAGCTGTTTTTT. Its protein product is CAISGLDREAGELFF.

The rearrangement uses TRBV3-1 and TRBJ1-3; TRBD1 is a possible D gene (5 bases). From germline, CDR1 is LGHDT and CDR2 YNNKEL (reference sequence). This CDR3 has 16 residues. With 2 bases removed from V and 2 bases from J, the gap between germline ends came to 13 bases. As DNA, the CDR3 is TGTGCCAGCAGCCAATCCAGCTTGGGGCCTGGAAACACCATATATTTT. Amino acid sequence: CASSQSSLGPGNTIYF.

The chain employs TRBV28 and TRBJ2-7; D may be TRBD1 (5 bases). The CDR3 covers 12 residues. Looked up from germline, CDR1 is MDHEN and CDR2 is SYDVKM. Trimming took 4 bases from V and 12 from J, leaving 16 bases between them. The chain's CDR3 is CASSSGIQVPYF. DNA of the CDR3: TGTGCCAGCAGTTCAGGGATACAGGTGCCGTACTTC.

This clonotype appeared a few times. The chain uses TRBV5-1 and TRBJ1-1; D is unclear. The CDR3 extends over 15 amino acids. Germline loops: CDR1 SGHRS, CDR2 YFSETQ. The ends were cut back, 4 bases at V and 3 bases at J, with 16 bases in the middle. In DNA form, the CDR3 reads TGCGCCAGCAGCAGGAAGGACGGGCTGTACACTGAAGCTTTCTTT. Residues: CASSRKDGLYTEAFF. Complete variable domain (other parts from reference TRBV5-1 and TRBJ1-1): KAGVTQTPRYLIKTRGQQVTLSCSPISGHRSVSWYQQTPGQGLQFLFEYFSETQRNKGNFPGRFSGRQFSNSRSEMNVSTLELGDSALYLCASSRKDGLYTEAFFGQGTRLTVV.

The CDR3 loop reads CASRPRDWSSYEQYF. DNA for the CDR3: TGTGCCAGCAGACCCCGGGACTGGAGCTCCTACGAGCAGTACTTC. The chain couples TRBV6-1 to TRBJ2-7; TRBD2 is a possible D gene (6 bases). Per the germline V gene, CDR1 is MNHNS and CDR2 is SASEGT. V lost 6 bases, J lost 0 bases, and 15 bases lay in between. The CDR3 has 15 amino acids.

Of note for this clonotype: A junction boundary mismatches the germline segment, possibly from a read error. V gene TRBV5-5 combines with J gene TRBJ2-5; 8 bases are shared with TRBD2. Germline assignment: CDR1 SGHKS and CDR2 YYEKEE (reference sequence). This CDR3 has 15 residues. Here the CDR3 DNA reads TGTGCCAGCAGCTTGTACGTAGCGGGAATGGAGACCAAGTACTTC. Translated, it gives CASSLYVAGMETKYF.